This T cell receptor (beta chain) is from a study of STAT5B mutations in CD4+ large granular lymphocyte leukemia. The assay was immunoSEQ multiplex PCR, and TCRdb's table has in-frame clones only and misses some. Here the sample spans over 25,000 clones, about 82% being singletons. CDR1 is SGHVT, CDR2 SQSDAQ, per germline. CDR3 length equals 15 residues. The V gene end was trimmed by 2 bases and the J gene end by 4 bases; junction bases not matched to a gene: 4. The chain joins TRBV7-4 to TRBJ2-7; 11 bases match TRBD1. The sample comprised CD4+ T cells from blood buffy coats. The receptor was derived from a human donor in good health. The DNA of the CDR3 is TGTGCCAGCAGCTTATGGGACAGGGGGATTTACGAGCAGTACTTC. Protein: CASSLWDRGIYEQYF.